This T cell receptor beta chain stems from a study of shared clonotypes between healthy human individuals. General observations from the study: What naive subsets generally showed was a larger estimated richness than memory subsets showed.

As to this clone: What it recognizes is unknown.

Assay runs were performed at deep level. Measured with immunoSEQ multiplex PCR; TCRdb has only the in-frame clones, and not every one. This table holds some 660,000 clones, around four fifths found once. CDR3 length: 13 amino acids. In germline, CDR1 is SQVTM, CDR2 ANQGSEA. V shed 4 bases and J 0 bases; nucleotides not matched to a gene: 0. The chain uses TRBV29-1 and TRBJ2-1, with 7 bases matching TRBD1. The material sequenced was memory CD4+ T cells sorted from blood. The subset denotes: CD45RA-negative fraction. The receptor was derived from a woman aged 30 to 39 in good health. In nucleotides, the CDR3 is TGCAGCGTTGGGACAGGCTCCTACAATGAGCAGTTCTTC. Protein product: CSVGTGSYNEQFF.